Below are 27 T cell receptor beta chains sequenced from a single sample in a study. One entry per CDR3 protein results from TCRdb running MiXCR on the RT-PCR reads. The sample carries about 680,000 distinct CDR3 sequences, 11% to 15% recorded once. The sample was memory CD4+ T cells from blood. The source of these receptors is a female donor in good health, serving as a healthy control.

This clonotype was seen a few times. This chain connects TRBV7-8 to TRBJ1-1; D perhaps matches TRBD1 (6 bases). This CDR3 region has 15 residues. Germline V gene lookup returns CDR1 SGHVS and CDR2 FQNEAQ. The V end lost 0 bases, the J end lost 0 bases, and 8 bases lay between the germline ends. The CDR3 is CASSLAGALNTEAFF. Here the CDR3 DNA reads TGTGCCAGCAGCTTAGCGGGGGCATTGAACACTGAAGCTTTCTTT.

This clonotype was picked up a small number of times. The chain is built from TRBV7-9 and TRBJ2-3, with TRBD2 as a possible D gene (5 bases). V lost 6 bases, J lost 4 bases, and 14 bases lay in between. Germline V lookup: CDR1 SEHNR, CDR2 FQNEAQ (reference sequence). The CDR3 length is 14 residues. CDR3 amino acids: CASSRDSPADTQYF. The DNA of the CDR3 is TGTGCCAGCAGTCGGGATTCCCCGGCAGATACGCAGTATTTT.

This clonotype has more than one count but fewer than ten. The chain couples TRBV7-2 to TRBJ2-5; D is perhaps TRBD1 (5 bases). The CDR3 sequence is 14 residues long. Germline V gene lookup returns CDR1 SGHTA and CDR2 FQGNSA. The V gene lost 6 bases and the J gene lost 3 bases, with 14 bases spanning the gap. CDR3 nucleotides: TGTGCCAGCAGGGTGGGTGGGGCAGAAGAGACCCAGTACTTC. Its protein is CASRVGGAEETQYF.

The CDR3 loop reads CSASVVSGNTIYF. In DNA form, the CDR3 reads TGCAGTGCTAGTGTGGTCTCTGGAAACACCATATATTTT. The chain links TRBV20-1 to TRBJ1-3; D unresolved. CDR1 is DFQATT and CDR2 is SNEGSKA in the germline V gene (reference sequence). This CDR3 has 13 residues. V shed 3 bases and J shed 0 bases, with 6 bases lying between them.

The chain couples TRBV4-1 to TRBJ2-3; 11 bases map to TRBD1. CDR3 length: 15 residues. V shed 2 bases and J 5 bases; nucleotides not matched to a gene: 3. Germline V gives CDR1 MGHRA, CDR2 YSYEKL. The CDR3 DNA is TGCGCCAGCAGCCAACTGGGGACAGGGGGAGATACGCAGTATTTT. Amino acid sequence: CASSQLGTGGDTQYF.

The chain employs TRBV5-1 and TRBJ2-3, with D possibly matching TRBD1 (6 bases). V was shortened by 5 bases and J by 0 bases, with 16 bases between the two germline ends. The CDR3 has 16 residues. Germline CDR1 is SGHRS and CDR2 is YFSETQ. The CDR3 bases are TGCGCCAGCAGAGATCAGACAGGATCTAGCACAGATACGCAGTATTTT. Translating gives CASRDQTGSSTDTQYF.

This clonotype was recorded a few times. The rearrangement uses TRBV25-1 and TRBJ2-5, with 15 bases fitting TRBD2. Germline V gene lookup returns CDR1 MGHDK and CDR2 SYGVNS. The CDR3 is 18 amino acids. V shed 0 bases, J shed 1 base, and the junction held 3 bases outside the gene matches. The CDR3 region is CASSEYGTSGGFQETQYF. CDR3 coding DNA: TGTGCCAGCAGTGAATATGGGACTAGCGGGGGGTTCCAAGAGACCCAGTACTTC.

The table lists this clonotype with many counts. This chain links TRBV20-1 with TRBJ2-7, with 8 bases lining up with TRBD2. J was trimmed by 2 bases and V by 4 bases; bases with no gene match: 16. CDR1 is DFQATT, CDR2 SNEGSKA, per germline (reference sequence). The CDR3 is made up of 17 amino acids. The CDR3 spells CSANPLPEAGDPYEQYF. CDR3 bases: TGCAGTGCTAACCCACTCCCCGAAGCGGGAGACCCCTACGAGCAGTACTTC.

This chain uses TRBV18 with TRBJ2-1, with 9 nucleotides matching TRBD2. Germline assignment: CDR1 KGHSH and CDR2 LQKENI. The trim removed 1 base at V and 9 bases at J, leaving 4 bases unmatched. CDR3 length equals 14 residues. The CDR3 coding sequence is TGTGCCAGCTCACCACTAGCGGGAGATGTTGAGCAGTTCTTC. Translation: CASSPLAGDVEQFF.

The chain carries TRBV12-3 or TRBV12-4 and TRBJ2-3; 13 bases agree with TRBD2. Trimming at V came to 6 bases and at J to 3 bases, leaving 9 bases not matched to a gene. The CDR3 spans 17 residues. Written as DNA, the CDR3 is TGTGCCAGCAGCCGACTAGCGGGAGGAAGTATGACAGATACGCAGTATTTT. Amino acid sequence: CASSRLAGGSMTDTQYF.

Comments on this clonotype: This likely comes from a read error, as the CDR3 has no conserved phenylalanine or tryptophan at its end. It is unclear where the CDR3 begins or ends on the DNA, so no DNA is shown, and the CDR3 is as TCRdb lists it. The V gene is TRBV10-3, the J gene TRBJ1-3. CDR1 is ENHRY and CDR2 is SYGVKD in the germline V gene. The CDR3 region is 8 residues in length, termini included. The CDR3 sequence is CAISESTS.

CDR3 sequence reads: CSARDLEGLSGANVLTF. CDR3 DNA sequence: TGCAGTGCTAGAGATCTTGAAGGTTTATCTGGGGCCAACGTCCTGACTTTC. This sequence joins TRBV20-1 and TRBJ2-6; D is ambiguous. The ends were cut back, 0 bases at V and 1 base at J, with 13 bases in the middle. The CDR3 is 17 amino acids. The germline V gene has CDR1 DFQATT and CDR2 SNEGSKA (reference sequence).

J is TRBJ2-1 and V is TRBV9; D is uncertain. Germline CDR1 reads SGDLS; CDR2 reads YYNGEE. The CDR3 is 13 amino acids. Trimming stripped 1 base from V and 3 bases from J, with 5 bases between. CDR3 region: CASSVTRYNEQFF. In DNA, the CDR3 is TGTGCCAGCAGCGTAACACGCTACAATGAGCAGTTCTTC.

V gene TRBV7-7 combines with J gene TRBJ2-1; 8 bases agree with TRBD2. J was trimmed by 9 bases and V by 11 bases; bases with no gene match: 12. Per the germline V gene, CDR1 is SSHAT and CDR2 is FNYEAQ (reference sequence). The length of the CDR3 is 13 residues. CDR3 coding DNA: TGTGCCTCCTCGGCCGGGAGGGCTAGTGAGCAGTTCTTC. Amino acid sequence: CASSAGRASEQFF.

The V gene is TRBV29-1, the J gene TRBJ1-1; TRBD1 aligns across 9 bases. Germline V CDR1 and CDR2: SQVTM, ANQGSEA. The trim removed 8 bases at V and 5 bases at J, leaving 9 bases unmatched. CDR3 length: 13 residues. The CDR3 nucleotides read TGCAGCACCGTAGGACAGGGGAATACTGAAGCTTTCTTT. Protein sequence: CSTVGQGNTEAFF.

The J gene is TRBJ1-1, the V gene TRBV20-1, with D unclear. Germline V gene data show CDR1 as DFQATT and CDR2 as SNEGSKA (reference sequence). V was shortened by 3 bases and J by 8 bases, with 10 bases between the two germline ends. This CDR3 is 11 amino acids long. The chain's CDR3 is CSARFFEEAFF. The CDR3 nucleotides read TGCAGTGCTAGGTTTTTCGAGGAAGCTTTCTTT.

This clonotype was detected ten times or more. The rearrangement links TRBV7-2 to TRBJ1-5; D is uncertain. Germline CDR1 reads SGHTA; CDR2 reads FQGNSA. V dropped 2 bases and J dropped 7 bases, with 12 bases sitting between them. The CDR3 consists of 14 residues. The DNA of the CDR3 is TGTGCCAGCAGCTTACAGTCAGGCTGGCAGCCCCAGCATTTT. Encoded protein: CASSLQSGWQPQHF.

This clonotype was picked up a small number of times. The rearrangement joins TRBV6-6 to TRBJ2-7, with TRBD1 matching over 8 bases. The CDR3 extends over 15 amino acids. Losses at the gene ends were 6 bases for V and 6 bases for J; bases not matched to a gene: 13. Germline-derived CDR1 and CDR2 are MNHNY and SVGAGI (reference sequence). The CDR3 loop reads CASSLRGTGTSEQYF. The CDR3 DNA follows: TGTGCCAGCAGCCTCCGCGGGACAGGTACTAGCGAGCAGTACTTC.

This clonotype was counted a few times. This chain links TRBV7-3 with TRBJ2-2; perhaps TRBD1 as D (5 bases). V lost 1 base to trimming and J lost 5 bases, with 8 bases between them. The CDR3 covers 14 residues. The V gene's germline CDR1 is SGHTA and CDR2 FQGTGA. The CDR3 DNA reads TGTGCCAGCAGCTTAAGGGGCCAGACCGGGGAGCTGTTTTTT. It specifies CASSLRGQTGELFF. The full variable domain, with the rest looked up from reference TRBV7-3 and TRBJ2-2, is GAGVSQTPSNKVTEKGKYVELRCDPISGHTALYWYRQSLGQGPEFLIYFQGTGAADDSGLPNDRFFAVRPEGSVSTLKIQRTERGDSAVYLCASSLRGQTGELFFGEGSRLTVL.

There are a few counts of this clonotype. The J gene is TRBJ2-1, the V gene TRBV6-2 or TRBV6-3; no clear D gene. From germline, CDR1 is MNHEY and CDR2 SVGEGT. The CDR3 runs to 13 residues. The V and J ends lost 8 bases and 5 bases respectively, with 13 bases between them. CDR3 amino acids: CASYLPNDNEQFF. The CDR3 bases are TGTGCCAGCTATTTACCGAACGACAATGAGCAGTTCTTC.

This clonotype came up a few times. V usage is TRBV20-1 and J usage is TRBJ1-5; 8 positions match TRBD1. V lost 0 bases, J lost 5 bases, and 3 bases stayed unmatched. Germline V gives CDR1 DFQATT, CDR2 SNEGSKA (reference sequence). This CDR3 has 14 amino acids. The CDR3 sequence: CSARDATGDQPQHF. The CDR3 DNA reads as TGCAGTGCTAGAGATGCGACAGGGGATCAGCCCCAGCATTTT.

The rearrangement joins TRBV10-2 to TRBJ2-3, with D uncertain. CDR3 length: 15 amino acids. Germline CDR1 WSHSY, CDR2 SAAADI. V was shortened by 3 bases and J by 0 bases, with 10 bases between the two germline ends. The CDR3 is CASSDQRLSTDTQYF. The CDR3 nucleotides are TGCGCCAGCAGTGACCAGCGACTTAGCACAGATACGCAGTATTTT.

Here the CDR3 DNA reads TGCGCCAGCACCGGGAGGGCAAGCACAGATACGCAGTATTTT. Its protein is CASTGRASTDTQYF. The chain employs TRBV5-1 and TRBJ2-3; 8 bases align to TRBD2. The CDR3 runs to 14 residues. Unmatched junction bases numbered 3, after V lost 6 bases and J lost 0 bases. Germline V gives CDR1 SGHRS, CDR2 YFSETQ.

In the case of this clonotype: A read error is likely, as this CDR3 ends without the conserved phenylalanine or tryptophan. No DNA is shown, since the ends of the CDR3 on it are uncertain; the CDR3 is the one TCRdb lists. The chain combines TRBV4-3 with TRBJ1-1; TRBD1 reflects the table's D call only, with no check against the DNA. Germline CDR1 LGHNA, CDR2 YSLEER. The CDR3 sequence runs 8 residues, both termini included. CDR3 residues: CASSPLPA.

The rearrangement uses TRBV20-1 and TRBJ1-2; D not resolved. Germline V gives CDR1 DFQATT, CDR2 SNEGSKA (reference sequence). The CDR3 sequence is 12 residues long. V was cut by 6 bases and J by 8 bases, with 16 bases left in between. This CDR3 is CSAADSKGGYTF. CDR3 coding DNA: TGCAGTGCGGCTGACTCTAAGGGAGGCTACACCTTC.

This clonotype was detected a few times. The V call is TRBV20-1, the J call TRBJ1-4; a weak D match, TRBD1 (6 bases). V dropped 5 bases and J dropped 8 bases, with 15 bases sitting between them. The CDR3 runs 13 residues. Germline loops: CDR1 DFQATT, CDR2 SNEGSKA (reference sequence). As DNA, the CDR3 is TGCAGTGCTCGTTGGACAGTGGTAGAAAAACTGTTTTTT. It specifies CSARWTVVEKLFF.

The rearrangement uses TRBV9 and TRBJ2-3, with 12 bases matching TRBD2. Germline V gene lookup returns CDR1 SGDLS and CDR2 YYNGEE. Unmatched junction bases numbered 8, after V lost 4 bases and J lost 2 bases. CDR3 length equals 17 residues. The chain's CDR3 is CASSSSASGRATDTQYF. For the CDR3, the DNA is TGTGCCAGCAGCTCGTCTGCTAGCGGGAGGGCCACAGATACGCAGTATTTT.